Shown below are 24 T cell receptor beta chains from a single sample sequenced in a study of blood T cell repertoires in COVID-19. Measured with immunoSEQ multiplex PCR; TCRdb has only the in-frame clones, and not every one. Altogether about 190,000 clones are present, more than 60% being singletons, with the ten largest covering roughly 14%. The material sequenced was peripheral blood. These receptors all stem from a man between 50 and 59 years old who had recovered from COVID-19.

This chain connects TRBV19 to TRBJ1-2, with 8 bases that match TRBD1. The CDR3 totals 15 residues. The ends lost 5 bases at V and 2 bases at J; junction bases unmatched: 7. CDR1 and CDR2 from the germline V gene are LNHDA and SQIVND (reference sequence). CDR3 sequence reads: CASSPRDRQNYGYTF. For the CDR3, the DNA is TGTGCCAGTAGTCCCCGGGACAGGCAAAACTATGGCTACACCTTC. The full variable domain, with the rest looked up from reference TRBV19 and TRBJ1-2, is DGGITQSPKYLFRKEGQNVTLSCEQNLNHDAMYWYRQDPGQGLRLIYYSQIVNDFQKGDIAEGYSVSREKKESFPLTVTSAQKNPTAFYLCASSPRDRQNYGYTFGSGTRLTVV.

The chain has TRBV19 and TRBJ2-1; no definite D call. V shed 8 bases and J shed 3 bases, with 14 bases lying between them. The CDR3 totals 14 residues. Germline V lookup: CDR1 LNHDA, CDR2 SQIVND (reference sequence). In DNA, the CDR3 is TGTGCCAGTGGTAACGTTCAGAACTACAATGAGCAGTTCTTC. It specifies CASGNVQNYNEQFF.

The chain couples TRBV13 to TRBJ1-1; the D is unclear. Per the germline V gene, CDR1 is PRHDT and CDR2 is FYEKMQ (reference sequence). The CDR3 totals 14 residues. V lost 5 bases and J lost 1, with 11 bases in between. The CDR3 reads CASSGPHPNTEAFF. The DNA of the CDR3 is TGTGCCAGCAGCGGCCCACACCCGAACACTGAAGCTTTCTTT. Full variable domain (missing parts from reference TRBV13 and TRBJ1-1): AAGVIQSPRHLIKEKRETATLKCYPIPRHDTVYWYQQGPGQDPQFLISFYEKMQSDKGSIPDRFSAQQFSDYHSELNMSSLELGDSALYFCASSGPHPNTEAFFGQGTRLTVV.

The chain couples TRBV28 to TRBJ1-5; 9 nucleotides agree with TRBD1. There are 12 residues in the CDR3. V lost 8 bases, J lost 5 bases, and 1 base stayed unmatched. CDR1 is MDHEN and CDR2 is SYDVKM in the germline V gene. The CDR3 sequence is CASRTGDQPQHF. DNA of the CDR3: TGTGCCAGCCGGACAGGGGATCAGCCCCAGCATTTT.

The rearrangement links TRBV19 to TRBJ2-2, with 8 bases aligning to TRBD1. Germline V CDR1 and CDR2: LNHDA, SQIVND (reference sequence). The junction had 8 bases not matched to a gene; V was cut back by 8 bases and J by 9 bases. The CDR3 loop spans 13 amino acids. The CDR3 sequence is CASLRTGRRELFF. For the CDR3, the DNA is TGTGCCAGTTTACGGACAGGGCGTCGGGAGCTGTTTTTT.

This chain links TRBV28 with TRBJ2-7; tentative D call: TRBD2 (6 bases). Deletions cut 5 bases from V and 0 bases from J, with 17 bases between. The CDR3 has 16 residues. The germline V gene has CDR1 MDHEN and CDR2 SYDVKM. The CDR3 sequence is CASSISGLQDSYEQYF. In nucleotides, the CDR3 is TGTGCCAGCAGTATATCGGGACTCCAGGACTCCTACGAGCAGTACTTC.

The chain employs TRBV30 and TRBJ2-3, with TRBD2 identical over 9 bases. This CDR3 contains 19 residues. The junction had 18 bases not matched to a gene; V was cut back by 5 bases and J by 0 bases. Germline V CDR1 and CDR2: GTSNPN, SVGIG (reference sequence). CDR3 coding DNA: TGTGCCTGGGCTCAGGGACTAGCTATCACTAAGGCTAGCACAGATACGCAGTATTTT. Translation: CAWAQGLAITKASTDTQYF.

The chain combines TRBV11-3 with TRBJ2-7, with 9 nucleotides matching TRBD2. The CDR3 loop spans 15 amino acids. The V gene end was trimmed by 5 bases and the J gene end by 0 bases; junction bases not matched to a gene: 5. Germline V gives CDR1 SGHNT, CDR2 YENEEA. The CDR3 sequence: CASSPGLAVSYEQYF. Written as DNA, the CDR3 is TGTGCCAGCAGCCCGGGACTAGCAGTCTCCTACGAGCAGTACTTC.

This chain uses TRBV19 with TRBJ1-1; a weak D match, TRBD1 (6 bases). V lost 3 bases to trimming and J lost 3 bases, with 11 bases between them. The germline V gene encodes CDR1 LNHDA and CDR2 SQIVND (reference sequence). CDR3 length: 14 amino acids. Here the CDR3 reads CASSMDSYYTEAFF. In nucleotides, the CDR3 is TGTGCCAGTAGTATGGACAGTTACTACACTGAAGCTTTCTTT.

This rearrangement joins TRBV19 to TRBJ2-1, with D uncertain. Trimming removed 2 bases at V and 8 bases at J, with 4 bases between. The CDR3 is 11 amino acids. Germline V gene lookup returns CDR1 LNHDA and CDR2 SQIVND (reference sequence). CDR3 amino acids: CASSILYEQFF. In nucleotides, the CDR3 is TGTGCCAGTAGTATACTATATGAGCAGTTCTTC. The entire variable domain, with the rest obtained from reference TRBV19 and TRBJ2-1, is as follows: DGGITQSPKYLFRKEGQNVTLSCEQNLNHDAMYWYRQDPGQGLRLIYYSQIVNDFQKGDIAEGYSVSREKKESFPLTVTSAQKNPTAFYLCASSILYEQFFGPGTRLTVL.

J is TRBJ2-7 and V is TRBV6-5; 7 bases align to TRBD2. Unmatched junction bases numbered 8, after V lost 4 bases and J lost 5 bases. The CDR3 totals 14 residues. The V gene's germline CDR1 is MNHEY and CDR2 SVGAGI. The CDR3 DNA is TGTGCCAGCAGTTTCCCCGGGAGGTCTCACGAGCAGTACTTC. Translating gives CASSFPGRSHEQYF.

The rearrangement uses TRBV28 and TRBJ2-7; 7 nucleotides match TRBD1. J gave up 3 bases and V 6 bases, and 11 bases lay outside the gene matches. CDR1 and CDR2 (germline): MDHEN, SYDVKM. The CDR3 loop spans 15 amino acids. The CDR3 region has the DNA TGTGCCAGCAGAGAGACAGGGCCTAACTACTACGAGCAGTACTTC. Its protein product is CASRETGPNYYEQYF.

This chain uses TRBV30 with TRBJ1-6, with D perhaps TRBD1 (6 bases). Germline-derived CDR1 and CDR2 are GTSNPN and SVGIG (reference sequence). CDR3 length: 16 residues. The V end lost 4 bases, the J end lost 5 bases, and 18 bases lay between the germline ends. CDR3 sequence (DNA): TGTGCCTGGACCCTGGGACACGGAGTAAATAATTCACCCCTCCACTTT. It is translated as CAWTLGHGVNNSPLHF.

This clone was seen repeatedly, ten times or more. V is TRBV11-2 and J is TRBJ1-4; TRBD1 is a possible D gene (6 bases). The CDR3 length is 14 residues. CDR1 SGHAT and CDR2 FQNNGV come from the germline V gene. V was cut by 1 base and J by 7 bases, with 10 bases left in between. The CDR3 region has the DNA TGTGCCAGCAGCTTAGCCAGGGGTTCTGAAAAACTGTTTTTT. Translating gives CASSLARGSEKLFF.

As DNA, the CDR3 is TGCAGCGTTCGACATCTCGATCAGCCCCAGCATTTT. Its protein is CSVRHLDQPQHF. V usage is TRBV29-1 and J usage is TRBJ1-5; D gene unclear. V lost 5 bases and J lost 5, with 10 bases in between. Germline CDR1 SQVTM, CDR2 ANQGSEA. The CDR3 extends over 12 amino acids.

V gene TRBV7-8 combines with J gene TRBJ1-2, with 8 bases matching TRBD1. The CDR3 has 19 amino acids. V shed 1 base and J 5 bases; nucleotides not matched to a gene: 18. Germline lookup yields CDR1 SGHVS and CDR2 FQNEAQ. CDR3 protein: CASSLGRIGTGTGYYGYTF. CDR3 bases: TGTGCCAGCAGCTTAGGAAGAATAGGAACAGGGACAGGTTATTATGGCTACACCTTC.

This clone was found a few times. The chain has TRBV19 and TRBJ2-1; TRBD1 agrees at 9 bases. There are 19 residues in the CDR3. The trim removed 3 bases at V and 5 bases at J, leaving 17 bases unmatched. The germline CDR1 and CDR2 sequences are LNHDA and SQIVND (reference sequence). For the CDR3, the DNA is TGTGCCAGTAGTATTACAGGGGGCGCGTACGCGGGGACGGACAATGAGCAGTTCTTC. Its protein product is CASSITGGAYAGTDNEQFF.

This clone was seen only a few times. The chain links TRBV5-1 to TRBJ1-6, with TRBD1 identical over 9 bases. The CDR3 totals 14 residues. V trimming: 0 bases; J trimming: 8 bases; junction bases outside the gene matches: 0. Germline V gene lookup returns CDR1 SGHRS and CDR2 YFSETQ. Written as DNA, the CDR3 is TGCGCCAGCAGCTTGGGGACAGGGGATTCACCCCTCCACTTT. This translates into CASSLGTGDSPLHF.

The genes are TRBV19 and TRBJ2-1; D possibly corresponds to TRBD1 (5 bases). The germline V gene encodes CDR1 LNHDA and CDR2 SQIVND (reference sequence). V lost 7 bases, J lost 2 bases, and 12 bases lay in between. The CDR3 is made up of 14 amino acids. This CDR3 is CASNLDMTYNEQFF. Here the CDR3 DNA reads TGTGCCAGTAACCTGGACATGACCTACAATGAGCAGTTCTTC.

This chain links TRBV5-8 with TRBJ1-6; unclear D gene. The CDR3 covers 14 residues. V lost 0 bases, J lost 5 bases, and 6 bases lay in between. The V gene's germline CDR1 is SGHTS and CDR2 YDEGEE. CDR3 coding DNA: TGTGCCAGCAGCTTGGAACTCGATAATTCACCCCTCCACTTT. Translating it yields CASSLELDNSPLHF.

The chain employs TRBV4-2 and TRBJ1-1; D gene ambiguous. The CDR3 has 15 amino acids. Trimming removed 0 bases from V and 2 bases from J, with 10 bases in between. CDR1 LGHNA and CDR2 YNFKEQ come from the germline V gene. Here the CDR3 DNA reads TGTGCCAGCAGCCAAGAACAAGGCGGTAACACTGAAGCTTTCTTT. This translates into CASSQEQGGNTEAFF.

In nucleotides, the CDR3 is TGCGCCAGCAGCCAACATGAGGGACAGAACACTGAAGCTTTCTTT. Protein sequence: CASSQHEGQNTEAFF. The chain combines TRBV4-1 with TRBJ1-1; TRBD1 might be the D (6 bases). V lost 2 bases, J lost 1 base, and 11 bases lay in between. CDR1 is MGHRA and CDR2 is YSYEKL in the germline V gene. The CDR3 extends over 15 amino acids.

The sample holds one count of this clone. The genes are TRBV30 and TRBJ2-7, with TRBD1 identical over 9 bases. Germline V lookup: CDR1 GTSNPN, CDR2 SVGIG (reference sequence). V lost 5 bases and J lost 2; bases outside the gene matches: 1. There are 12 residues in the CDR3. The DNA for the CDR3 is TGTGCCTGGGGACAGGGGCCCTACGAGCAGTACTTC. Translating it yields CAWGQGPYEQYF.

This clone was seen many times. DNA for the CDR3: TGTGCCAGTTCTAGACCCGGGACTAGCGGGAGGGCCGGAGAGACCCAGTACTTC. Amino acids: CASSRPGTSGRAGETQYF. The chain employs TRBV19 and TRBJ2-5, with 16 positions matching TRBD2. CDR1 is LNHDA, CDR2 SQIVND, per germline (reference sequence). This CDR3 has 18 residues. Trimming took 8 bases from V and 4 from J; bases not matched to a gene: 13.